The 18 T cell receptor beta chains reported below all come from one sample, sequenced in a study of T cell repertoires in cytomegalovirus infection. One entry per CDR3 protein results from TCRdb running MiXCR on the reads. The profile shows 300,000 or so distinct CDR3 sequences, 20% to 25% of them singletons. These receptors' antigens are unknown. The sample consisted of cultured PBMCs, taken from culture after CMV antigen stimulation. These receptors originate from a human donor in good health (CMV status not recorded). Some clones in this sample may be carry-over from other donors' samples.

This chain joins TRBV7-8 and TRBJ2-5; the D is unclear. This CDR3 comprises 14 residues. Germline V gene sequence: CDR1 SGHVS, CDR2 FQNEAQ. V was cut by 1 base and J by 5 bases, with 11 bases left in between. CDR3 in amino acids: CASSLGIRLETQYF. The CDR3 nucleotides read TGTGCCAGCAGCTTAGGTATCAGGCTGGAGACCCAGTACTTC.

This chain links TRBV7-2 with TRBJ2-5; D not certain. The V and J ends lost 4 bases and 5 bases respectively, with 11 bases between them. CDR1 and CDR2 (germline): SGHTA, FQGNSA. This CDR3 has 13 amino acids. CDR3 nucleotides: TGTGCCAGCAGCTCCGGAGCGCGTGAGACCCAGTACTTC. It codes for CASSSGARETQYF.

At least ten counts were recorded for this clonotype. J is TRBJ1-2 and V is TRBV7-2; TRBD1 aligns across 8 bases. The germline CDR1 and CDR2 sequences are SGHTA and FQGNSA. The CDR3 has 16 amino acids. The ends lost 2 bases at V and 2 bases at J; junction bases unmatched: 7. The CDR3 sequence: CASSLRAGGENYGYTF. The CDR3 nucleotides read TGTGCCAGCAGCTTAAGGGCAGGGGGCGAAAACTATGGCTACACCTTC.

This CDR3 reads CASIGGDSNQPQHF. CDR3 DNA: TGTGCCAGCATCGGGGGAGATAGCAATCAGCCCCAGCATTTT. J is TRBJ1-5 and V is TRBV6-6, with D tentatively TRBD1 (5 bases). The CDR3 spans 14 residues. V lost 7 bases and J 0 bases, leaving 10 bases between the germline ends. Germline CDR1 is MNHNY and CDR2 is SVGAGI (reference sequence).

This clonotype was seen many times. The chain links TRBV19 to TRBJ2-1; D may match TRBD1 or TRBD2 (6 bases each). V lost 3 bases and J lost 4, with 13 bases in between. This CDR3 has 15 residues. In germline, CDR1 is LNHDA, CDR2 SQIVND (reference sequence). CDR3: CASSITGGRYNEQFF. The CDR3 nucleotides are TGTGCCAGTAGTATCACTGGGGGGCGGTACAATGAGCAGTTCTTC.

In its sample, this clonotype was seen a few times. The chain links TRBV27 to TRBJ2-1, with D maybe TRBD2 (6 bases). V lost 2 bases and J 10 bases, leaving 21 bases between the germline ends. There are 16 residues in the CDR3. From germline, CDR1 is MNHEY and CDR2 SMNVEV (reference sequence). The CDR3 region has the DNA TGTGCCAGCAGTTTAACTACCGGGACTGGGCCCGGGGAGCAGTTCTTC. It translates to CASSLTTGTGPGEQFF.

A remark on this clonotype: One end of the junction is discordant with germline, which a read error may explain. The chain combines TRBV19 with TRBJ1-5; perhaps TRBD1 as D (6 bases). This CDR3 has 16 residues. CDR1 and CDR2 from the germline V gene are LNHDA and SQIVND (reference sequence). CDR3 sequence (DNA): TGTGCCAGTACTCGTACGAGACAGGAACGAAATCAGCTCCAGCATTTT. Translation gives CASTRTRQERNQLQHF.

The chain recombines TRBV20-1 with TRBJ2-5; D might be TRBD2 (6 bases). In germline, CDR1 is DFQATT, CDR2 SNEGSKA (reference sequence). With 5 bases removed from V and 5 bases from J, the gap between germline ends came to 18 bases. The CDR3 is made up of 14 amino acids. In nucleotides, the CDR3 is TGCAGTGCTTACCGCGGGATTGGTCGGGAGACCCAGTACTTC. Protein: CSAYRGIGRETQYF.

The chain recombines TRBV5-4 with TRBJ1-4; possible D gene TRBD1, 5 bases. Deletions cut 0 bases from V and 5 bases from J, with 8 bases between. The CDR3 totals 14 residues. Germline V gene data show CDR1 as SGHNT and CDR2 as YYREEE (reference sequence). CDR3 nucleotides: TGTGCCAGCAGCTTGGAGGGGTTGAATGAAAAACTGTTTTTT. It specifies CASSLEGLNEKLFF.

The chain uses TRBV29-1 and TRBJ1-2; no definite D call. Looked up from germline, CDR1 is SQVTM and CDR2 is ANQGSEA. This CDR3 contains 14 residues. Between the trimmed V and J ends, which lost 6 bases and 6 bases, there was a span of 20 bases. In DNA, the CDR3 is TGCAGCGTCCCGCTGGCAGGTTGGTCAGATGGCTACACCTTC. As protein: CSVPLAGWSDGYTF. The entire variable domain, with the rest obtained from reference TRBV29-1 and TRBJ1-2, is as follows: SAVISQKPSRDICQRGTSLTIQCQVDSQVTMMFWYRQQPGQSLTLIATANQGSEATYESGFVIDKFPISRPNLTFSTLTVSNMSPEDSSIYLCSVPLAGWSDGYTFGSGTRLTVV.

The chain has TRBV9 and TRBJ2-2; tentatively, D is TRBD2 (6 bases). Trimming took off 3 bases at V and 4 bases at J, with 19 bases between the two ends. Germline V gene data show CDR1 as SGDLS and CDR2 as YYNGEE. The CDR3 runs to 17 residues. Here the CDR3 DNA reads TGTGCCAGCAGCGCCCGGTCTGCTGACGGGGGCACCGGGGAGCTGTTTTTT. This codes for CASSARSADGGTGELFF.

The rearrangement uses TRBV7-8 and TRBJ2-7; D possibly corresponds to TRBD2 (6 bases). The CDR3 spans 15 residues. From germline, CDR1 is SGHVS and CDR2 FQNEAQ. V was pared by 5 bases and J by 2 bases, with 16 bases between. The CDR3 here is CASSPRRAGPYEQYV. CDR3 DNA: TGTGCCAGCAGCCCCCGCCGGGCGGGGCCCTACGAGCAGTACGTC.

This chain connects TRBV6-8 to TRBJ1-5; tentative D call: TRBD1 (5 bases). This CDR3 has 18 amino acids. CDR1 is MNHGY and CDR2 is SAAAGT in the germline V gene. V lost 4 bases and J 3 bases, leaving 22 bases between the germline ends. The CDR3 loop is CASSSAATGLTNNQPQHF. CDR3 coding DNA: TGTGCCAGCAGTTCCGCCGCAACAGGACTAACAAACAATCAGCCCCAGCATTTT.

This clonotype was seen a few times. The rearrangement joins TRBV5-6 to TRBJ1-2; the match to TRBD1 covers 11 bases. The CDR3 consists of 15 residues. CDR1 is SGHDT, CDR2 YYEEEE, per germline. The junction had 8 bases not matched to a gene; V was cut back by 7 bases and J by 3 bases. The CDR3 DNA reads as TGTGCCAGCCAGGACAGGGGGCTAGGGGACTATGGCTACACCTTC. Translated: CASQDRGLGDYGYTF.

The rearrangement joins TRBV13 to TRBJ2-3; D is unclear. Trimming removed 4 bases from V and 0 bases from J, with 11 bases in between. The germline V gene encodes CDR1 PRHDT and CDR2 FYEKMQ (reference sequence). The CDR3 covers 15 residues. CDR3 sequence: CASSSPRVSTDTQYF. CDR3 bases: TGTGCCAGCAGCTCACCACGGGTGAGCACAGATACGCAGTATTTT.

This sequence joins TRBV20-1 and TRBJ1-1; no firm D call. In germline, CDR1 is DFQATT, CDR2 SNEGSKA (reference sequence). The length of the CDR3 is 14 residues. The V end was cut by 6 bases, the J end by 4 bases, with 18 bases between. As DNA, the CDR3 is TGCAGTGCCTCTCGTGACGCCAAGGGCACTGAAGCTTTCTTT. Amino acid sequence: CSASRDAKGTEAFF.

The V call is TRBV28, the J call TRBJ2-7, with D unclear. This CDR3 is built from 11 residues. Between the trimmed V and J ends, which lost 2 bases and 6 bases, there was a span of 5 bases. Germline V gene lookup returns CDR1 MDHEN and CDR2 SYDVKM. This CDR3 is CASSLISEQYF. The CDR3 DNA is TGTGCCAGCAGTTTAATAAGCGAGCAGTACTTC.

This chain uses TRBV10-3 with TRBJ2-1, with TRBD2 matching 12 bases. The V gene's germline CDR1 is ENHRY and CDR2 SYGVKD. The CDR3 runs 14 residues. V trimming: 10 bases; J trimming: 6 bases; junction bases outside the gene matches: 7. The CDR3 loop is CANSPSGRANEQFF. The DNA of the CDR3 is TGTGCCAACAGCCCTAGCGGGAGGGCCAATGAGCAGTTCTTC.